A selection of T cell receptor beta chains follows, all from one sample in a study of monozygotic twins with inflammatory bowel disease. After re-calling the 5' RACE reads, TCRdb lists one entry per CDR3 protein, DNA absent. This listing includes roughly 170,000 distinct CDR3 sequences. Sequenced input: blood. The receptor set was obtained from a human donor with ulcerative colitis or Crohn's disease, or a healthy co-twin of an affected twin (not recorded which). CDR3s include the opening cysteine and the closing phenylalanine or tryptophan. The order of the fields is V gene, J gene, CDR3 protein.

V: TRBV5-1; J: TRBJ2-3; CDR3: CASSPPGQDTQYF
V: TRBV20-1; J: TRBJ2-4; CDR3: CSASPGLVGAKNIQYF
V: TRBV24-1; J: TRBJ2-2; CDR3: CATSELGDSGELFF
V: TRBV20-1; J: TRBJ2-7; CDR3: CSARSDHEQYF
V: TRBV14; J: TRBJ1-1; CDR3: CAISQDGRGWNTEAFF
V: TRBV27; J: TRBJ2-1; CDR3: CASSSGFEQFF
V: TRBV24-1; J: TRBJ1-5; CDR3: CATSETGGQPQHF
V: TRBV12-3/TRBV12-4; J: TRBJ2-7; CDR3: CASSLDRMSSYEQYF
V: TRBV12-3/TRBV12-4; J: TRBJ2-6; CDR3: CASSLGGFSGGANVLTF
V: TRBV27; J: TRBJ2-7; CDR3: CASSLAWGNYEQYF
V: TRBV28; J: TRBJ2-7; CDR3: CASSAPYEQYF
V: TRBV6-5; J: TRBJ2-3; CDR3: CASSYSIRTANTDTQYF
V: TRBV19; J: TRBJ1-5; CDR3: CASSIVLGPQHF
V: TRBV20-1; J: TRBJ2-2; CDR3: CSARDDTGPTGELFF